These 20 T cell receptor beta chains originate from one sample sequenced in a study of blood T cell repertoires in COVID-19 (dated by TCRdb to about 2020). The library was produced with the immunoSEQ multiplex PCR assay. In TCRdb, the immuneACCESS table is reduced to in-frame sequences with V and J assigned. These tables do not hold every clone; where another copy was compared, an unresolved V gene accounts for under half, and the others remain unexplained. The sample table records around 310,000 clones; more than 80% of these occur just once. The ten largest clones capture 6.8% of the sample. The material sequenced was peripheral blood. These TCRs come from a woman in her twenties or thirties with COVID-19, enrolled during active disease.

The genes are TRBV5-1 and TRBJ2-5; the D gene is possibly TRBD2 (6 bases). Trimming removed 6 bases at V and 1 base at J, with 13 bases between. The CDR3 runs to 14 residues. The germline V gene encodes CDR1 SGHRS and CDR2 YFSETQ. The CDR3 reads CASTSRGGQETQYF. CDR3 in DNA: TGCGCCAGCACCTCTAGGGGAGGCCAAGAGACCCAGTACTTC.

The rearrangement links TRBV2 to TRBJ1-5, with unresolved D. In germline, CDR1 is SNHLY, CDR2 FYNNEI. V was cut by 7 bases and J by 3 bases, with 7 bases left in between. The CDR3 consists of 12 residues. The CDR3 loop reads CASTRDNQPQHF. CDR3 in DNA: TGTGCCAGCACCCGGGACAATCAGCCCCAGCATTTT.

The rearrangement links TRBV19 to TRBJ2-2; TRBD1 agrees at 10 bases. The length of the CDR3 is 15 residues. Germline V gives CDR1 LNHDA, CDR2 SQIVND (reference sequence). J gave up 4 bases and V 5 bases, and 4 bases lay outside the gene matches. Here the CDR3 DNA reads TGTGCCAGTAGTGGTAGACAGGGGGCCACCGGGGAGCTGTTTTTT. Its translation: CASSGRQGATGELFF.

The genes are TRBV5-1 and TRBJ2-7; TRBD1 is a possible D gene (6 bases). The V and J ends lost 0 bases and 5 bases respectively, with 12 bases between them. The CDR3 length is 14 residues. Germline V gives CDR1 SGHRS, CDR2 YFSETQ. CDR3 DNA: TGCGCCAGCAGCTTGGAGGGTGGACAGCACGAGCAGTACTTC. Translating it yields CASSLEGGQHEQYF.

The V call is TRBV27, the J call TRBJ2-1; 13 nucleotides match TRBD2. The V gene end was trimmed by 6 bases and the J gene end by 9 bases; junction bases not matched to a gene: 5. The germline gives CDR1 MNHEY, CDR2 SMNVEV (reference sequence). The CDR3 covers 14 residues. CDR3 sequence reads: CASRLAGGPPEQFF. In DNA, the CDR3 is TGTGCCAGCAGACTAGCGGGAGGGCCCCCTGAGCAGTTCTTC.

The chain combines TRBV30 with TRBJ2-7; 10 nucleotides align to TRBD1. This CDR3 has 15 amino acids. V dropped 1 base and J dropped 2; count of bases not matched to a gene: 5. Germline CDR1 and CDR2: GTSNPN and SVGIG (reference sequence). CDR3 sequence: CAWSEDGTGAYEQYF. CDR3 sequence (DNA): TGTGCCTGGAGTGAAGACGGGACAGGGGCCTACGAGCAGTACTTC. The full variable domain, its missing parts supplied by reference TRBV30 and TRBJ2-7, is SQTIHQWPATLVQPVGSPLSLECTVEGTSNPNLYWYRQAAGRGLQLLFYSVGIGQISSEVPQNLSASRPQDRQFILSSKKLLLSDSGFYLCAWSEDGTGAYEQYFGPGTRLTVT.

This chain links TRBV7-9 with TRBJ2-1, with D possibly being TRBD1 (6 bases). This CDR3 spans 15 amino acids. V was clipped by 1 base and J by 0 bases, with 7 bases between them. The germline CDR1 and CDR2 sequences are SEHNR and FQNEAQ (reference sequence). Here the CDR3 reads CASSLDRASYNEQFF. The CDR3 DNA sequence: TGTGCCAGCAGCTTAGACAGGGCCTCCTACAATGAGCAGTTCTTC.

The CDR3 DNA follows: TGCGCCAGCAGCAAGGATCAGGGGGACAATGAGCAGTTCTTC. Its translation: CASSKDQGDNEQFF. This chain joins TRBV5-1 and TRBJ2-1, with 7 bases matching TRBD1. Trimming at V came to 4 bases and at J to 5 bases, leaving 6 bases not matched to a gene. The CDR3 runs to 14 residues. In germline, CDR1 is SGHRS, CDR2 YFSETQ.

The CDR3 loop reads CAWSPTSGREGDTQYF. CDR3 coding DNA: TGTGCCTGGAGTCCGACTAGCGGGAGGGAGGGGGATACGCAGTATTTT. The chain links TRBV30 to TRBJ2-3; 14 bases line up with TRBD2. The V and J ends lost 2 bases and 6 bases, in that order; junction bases with no gene match: 7. CDR3 size: 16 residues. CDR1 is GTSNPN, CDR2 SVGIG, per germline (reference sequence).

The V gene is TRBV5-1, the J gene TRBJ1-1; D is perhaps TRBD1 (5 bases). The V gene's germline CDR1 is SGHRS and CDR2 YFSETQ. The CDR3 extends over 14 amino acids. Between the trimmed V and J ends, which lost 4 bases and 5 bases, there was a span of 15 bases. The CDR3: CASSPKESGTEAFF. The CDR3 DNA reads TGCGCCAGCAGCCCTAAAGAATCAGGGACTGAAGCTTTCTTT.

The CDR3 DNA is TGTGCCAGCAGCAAAAGTAAGGGGTCTCGGTTCTATGGCTACACCTTC. It codes for CASSKSKGSRFYGYTF. The chain carries TRBV21-1 and TRBJ1-2; the tabulated D call, TRBD1, remains unverified against the DNA. TRBV21-1 is tagged as a pseudogene. The CDR3 spans 16 residues.

The chain couples TRBV18 to TRBJ2-5, with D possibly TRBD1 on 7 matching bases. Germline CDR1 is KGHSH and CDR2 is LQKENI. Trimming removed 4 bases from V and 1 base from J, with 13 bases in between. The CDR3 has 15 amino acids. CDR3 in amino acids: CASSRRGDGQETQYF. As DNA, the CDR3 is TGTGCCAGCTCACGCAGGGGGGACGGCCAAGAGACCCAGTACTTC.

This clone was counted once. The V gene is TRBV11-2, the J gene TRBJ1-1; 10 nucleotides match TRBD1. The CDR3 runs to 14 residues. Trimming at V came to 5 bases and at J to 5 bases, leaving 5 bases not matched to a gene. Germline V CDR1 and CDR2: SGHAT, FQNNGV. DNA of the CDR3: TGTGCCAGCAGCAGGGACAGGGGTGGGACTGAAGCTTTCTTT. Amino acids: CASSRDRGGTEAFF.

This clone was detected only once. V and J are TRBV28 and TRBJ2-5, with 7 nucleotides matching TRBD1. After removal of 5 bases from V and 2 bases from J, the junction contained 8 bases not matched to a gene. The germline gives CDR1 MDHEN, CDR2 SYDVKM. This CDR3 has 15 amino acids. Here the CDR3 reads CASSGLRQGQETQYF. The DNA of the CDR3 is TGTGCCAGCAGTGGCCTCCGACAGGGACAAGAGACCCAGTACTTC. Full variable domain (missing parts from reference TRBV28 and TRBJ2-5): DVKVTQSSRYLVKRTGEKVFLECVQDMDHENMFWYRQDPGLGLRLIYFSYDVKMKEKGDIPEGYSVSREKKERFSLILESASTNQTSMYLCASSGLRQGQETQYFGPGTRLLVL.

The chain is built from TRBV19 and TRBJ2-1; 9 bases align to TRBD2. V lost 5 bases, J lost 5 bases, and 13 bases stayed unmatched. Germline assignment: CDR1 LNHDA and CDR2 SQIVND (reference sequence). The CDR3 loop spans 17 amino acids. CDR3 coding DNA: TGTGCCAGTAGTTTCCAGGGTGGGGCTAGCGGGGACAATGAGCAGTTCTTC. The encoded protein is CASSFQGGASGDNEQFF.

This clone was seen once. The chain recombines TRBV19 with TRBJ2-7; TRBD1 matches 9 bases. The V gene end was trimmed by 1 base and the J gene end by 5 bases; junction bases not matched to a gene: 6. The CDR3 spans 15 residues. Per germline, CDR1 LNHDA and CDR2 SQIVND (reference sequence). The CDR3 sequence: CASSIAGGTGNEQYF. CDR3 nucleotides: TGTGCCAGTAGTATAGCAGGAGGGACAGGGAACGAGCAGTACTTC.

The chain links TRBV7-9 to TRBJ2-1, with 10 nucleotides matching TRBD2. V gave up 1 base and J gave up 2 bases; unmatched junction bases: 2. The CDR3 length is 16 residues. Germline CDR1 reads SEHNR; CDR2 reads FQNEAQ (reference sequence). The CDR3 is CASSLGLAGAYNEQFF. Here the CDR3 DNA reads TGTGCCAGCAGCTTAGGGCTAGCGGGAGCCTACAATGAGCAGTTCTTC.

The V gene is TRBV24-1, the J gene TRBJ1-5; TRBD1 matches at 8 bases. There are 15 residues in the CDR3. V was clipped by 6 bases and J by 3 bases; unmatched bases: 6. Germline-derived CDR1 and CDR2 are KGHDR and SFDVKD. DNA for the CDR3: TGTGCCACCAGTCCAGACAGGGGCCTCAATCAGCCCCAGCATTTT. Amino acids: CATSPDRGLNQPQHF.

This sequence joins TRBV18 and TRBJ2-7; perhaps TRBD1 as D (5 bases). The CDR3 extends over 14 amino acids. In germline, CDR1 is KGHSH, CDR2 LQKENI. Trimming removed 3 bases from V and 3 bases from J, with 12 bases in between. CDR3 sequence: CASSPQQAIYEQYF. CDR3 DNA: TGTGCCAGCTCACCCCAACAGGCGATCTACGAGCAGTACTTC.

The rearrangement uses TRBV30 and TRBJ1-2, with D hard to call. The CDR3 has 13 amino acids. V was trimmed by 2 bases and J by 0 bases, leaving 7 bases between them. CDR1 GTSNPN and CDR2 SVGIG come from the germline V gene (reference sequence). The CDR3 DNA reads as TGTGCCTGGAGTCCGAGCACTAACTATGGCTACACCTTC. Its translation is CAWSPSTNYGYTF. Full variable domain (outside the CDR3, taken from reference TRBV30 and TRBJ1-2): SQTIHQWPATLVQPVGSPLSLECTVEGTSNPNLYWYRQAAGRGLQLLFYSVGIGQISSEVPQNLSASRPQDRQFILSSKKLLLSDSGFYLCAWSPSTNYGYTFGSGTRLTVV.